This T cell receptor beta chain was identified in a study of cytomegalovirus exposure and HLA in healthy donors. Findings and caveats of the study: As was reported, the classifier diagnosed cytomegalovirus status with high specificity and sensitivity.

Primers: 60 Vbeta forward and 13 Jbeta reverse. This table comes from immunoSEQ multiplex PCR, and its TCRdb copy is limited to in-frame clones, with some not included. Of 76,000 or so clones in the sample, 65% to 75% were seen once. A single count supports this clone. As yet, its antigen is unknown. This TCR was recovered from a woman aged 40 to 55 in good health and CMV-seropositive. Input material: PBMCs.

CDR3 in amino acids: CASSLGGPSNNSPLHF. DNA for the CDR3: TGTGCCAGCAGCCTTGGGGGCCCCTCGAATAATTCACCCCTCCACTTT. This sequence joins TRBV7-3 and TRBJ1-6; D is possibly TRBD1 (6 bases). Looked up from germline, CDR1 is SGHTA and CDR2 is FQGTGA. Trimming took 5 bases from V and 5 from J, leaving 16 bases between them. There are 16 residues in the CDR3. The full variable domain, completed using reference TRBV7-3 and TRBJ1-6, is GAGVSQTPSNKVTEKGKYVELRCDPISGHTALYWYRQSLGQGPEFLIYFQGTGAADDSGLPNDRFFAVRPEGSVSTLKIQRTERGDSAVYLCASSLGGPSNNSPLHFGNGTRLTVT.